This TCR beta chain is from a study of response to subunit inactivated influenza vaccine. Study results and caveats: Authors suggested few new T cells are recruited by each seasonal influenza vaccination.

TCRdb reanalysed the RT-PCR reads using MiXCR and keeps one entry per CDR3 protein. The sample lists some 300,000 distinct CDR3 sequences, about 20% seen once, with 10% in the top ten. V trimming: 5 bases; J trimming: 0 bases; junction bases outside the gene matches: 6. The CDR3 is 15 amino acids. Germline-derived CDR1 and CDR2 are SGHVS and FQNEAQ. This clonotype was picked up a small number of times. What it recognizes is unknown. The sequence came from a man between 45 and 75 years old who received an inactivated influenza vaccine. This sequence joins TRBV7-8 and TRBJ2-7; TRBD2 agrees at 8 bases. Specimen: PBMCs from blood, collected less than 22 months after vaccination. The CDR3: CASSPKRERSYEQYF. CDR3 nucleotide sequence: TGTGCCAGCAGCCCAAAGCGGGAGCGCTCCTACGAGCAGTACTTC. Together with reference TRBV7-8 and TRBJ2-7, the CDR3 gives the full variable domain: GAGVSQSPRYKVAKRGQDVALRCDPISGHVSLFWYQQALGQGPEFLTYFQNEAQLDKSGLPSDRFFAERPEGSVSTLKIQRTQQEDSAVYLCASSPKRERSYEQYFGPGTRLTVT.